The clone carrying this TCR beta chain was detected only a few times. Its matching antigen is unknown. This sample is drawn from a study of T cell repertoires in cytomegalovirus infection. At the level of the study: Based on public TCR beta signatures, there were indications of CMV infection and of a matching HLA type. Findings of the study overall: The response measured ex vivo was dominated by TCR beta clonotypes (HLA-C-restricted and CMV-specific). CMV carriers with the relevant HLA were identified by cumulative public TCR beta family frequency.

MiXCR was run by TCRdb on the reads, yielding one entry per CDR3 protein. The sample has 380,000 or so distinct CDR3 sequences; just under 35% are singletons. Trimming shortened V by 6 bases and J by 0 bases, and 11 bases separated the two germline ends. Germline CDR1 SQVTM, CDR2 ANQGSEA. This CDR3 has 13 amino acids. The receptor was isolated from a human donor in good health (CMV status not recorded). Some clones in this sample may be carry-over from other donors' samples. This sample comprised cultured PBMCs, obtained from culture after CMV antigen stimulation. The rearrangement links TRBV29-1 to TRBJ1-1; TRBD1 might be the D (6 bases). Here the CDR3 reads CSVSGTMNTEAFF. The CDR3 DNA follows: TGCAGCGTAAGCGGGACAATGAACACTGAAGCTTTCTTT.